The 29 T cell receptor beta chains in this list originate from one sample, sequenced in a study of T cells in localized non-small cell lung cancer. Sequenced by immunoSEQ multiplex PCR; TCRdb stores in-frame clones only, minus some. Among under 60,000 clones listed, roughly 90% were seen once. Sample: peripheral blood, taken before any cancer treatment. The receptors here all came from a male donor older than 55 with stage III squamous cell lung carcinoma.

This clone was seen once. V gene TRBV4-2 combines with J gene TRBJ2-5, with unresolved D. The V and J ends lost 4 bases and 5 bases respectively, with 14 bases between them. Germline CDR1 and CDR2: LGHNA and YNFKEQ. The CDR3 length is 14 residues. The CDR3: CASSPRGVEETQYF. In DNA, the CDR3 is TGTGCCAGCAGCCCCCGTGGGGTTGAGGAGACCCAGTACTTC.

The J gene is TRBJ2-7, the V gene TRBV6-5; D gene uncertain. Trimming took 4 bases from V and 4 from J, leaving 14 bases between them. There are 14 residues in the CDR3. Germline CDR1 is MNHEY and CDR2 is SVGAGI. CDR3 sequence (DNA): TGTGCCAGCAGTTCCTTCTTCGGTAGATACGAGCAGTACTTC. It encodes CASSSFFGRYEQYF.

In DNA, the CDR3 is TGTGCCAGCAGAGATCCGGGACAGGGTTACAATGAGCAGTTCTTC. Its protein product is CASRDPGQGYNEQFF. V and J are TRBV6-5 and TRBJ2-1, with TRBD1 matching 9 bases. Germline CDR1 and CDR2: MNHEY and SVGAGI. With V trimmed by 6 bases and J by 4 bases, 7 bases remained unmatched. The CDR3 runs to 15 residues.

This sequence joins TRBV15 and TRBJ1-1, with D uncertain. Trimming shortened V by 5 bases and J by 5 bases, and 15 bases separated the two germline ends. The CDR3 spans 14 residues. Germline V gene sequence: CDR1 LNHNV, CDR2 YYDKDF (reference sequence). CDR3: CATSGNSGWTEAFF. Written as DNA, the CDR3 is TGTGCCACCAGCGGGAATTCGGGTTGGACTGAAGCTTTCTTT.

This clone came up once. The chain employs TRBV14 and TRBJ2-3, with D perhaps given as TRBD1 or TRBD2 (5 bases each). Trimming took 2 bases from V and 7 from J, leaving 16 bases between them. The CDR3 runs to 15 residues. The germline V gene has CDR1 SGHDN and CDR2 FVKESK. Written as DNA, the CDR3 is TGTGCCAGCAGCCAATTCCGGGACGGGGTACATACGCAGTATTTT. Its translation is CASSQFRDGVHTQYF.

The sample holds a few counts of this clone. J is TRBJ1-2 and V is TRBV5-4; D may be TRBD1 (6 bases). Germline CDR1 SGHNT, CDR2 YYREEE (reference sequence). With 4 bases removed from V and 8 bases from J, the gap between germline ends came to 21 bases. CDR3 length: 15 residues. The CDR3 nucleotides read TGTGCCAGCAGCCTCCCCGGTGGGGGGCGTGAAGGCTACACCTTC. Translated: CASSLPGGGREGYTF. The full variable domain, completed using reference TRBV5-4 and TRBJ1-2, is ETGVTQSPTHLIKTRGQQVTLRCSSQSGHNTVSWYQQALGQGPQFIFQYYREEENGRGNFPPRFSGLQFPNYSSELNVNALELDDSALYLCASSLPGGGREGYTFGSGTRLTVV.

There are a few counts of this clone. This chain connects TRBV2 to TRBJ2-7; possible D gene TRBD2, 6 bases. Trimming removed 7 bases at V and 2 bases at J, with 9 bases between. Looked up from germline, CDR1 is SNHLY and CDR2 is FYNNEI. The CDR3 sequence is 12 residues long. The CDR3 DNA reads TGTGCCAGCAAGACTAGTGCCTACGAGCAGTACTTC. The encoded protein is CASKTSAYEQYF. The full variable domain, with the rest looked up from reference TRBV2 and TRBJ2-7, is EPEVTQTPSHQVTQMGQEVILRCVPISNHLYFYWYRQILGQKVEFLVSFYNNEISEKSEIFDDQFSVERPDGSNFTLKIRSTKLEDSAMYFCASKTSAYEQYFGPGTRLTVT.

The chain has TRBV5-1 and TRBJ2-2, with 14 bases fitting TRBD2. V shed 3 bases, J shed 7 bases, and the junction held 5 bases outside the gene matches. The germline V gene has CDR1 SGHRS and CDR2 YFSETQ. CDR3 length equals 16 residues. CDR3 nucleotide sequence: TGCGCCAGCAGCTCTGGGACTAGCGGGGGACTCGGGGAGCTGTTTTTT. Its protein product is CASSSGTSGGLGELFF.

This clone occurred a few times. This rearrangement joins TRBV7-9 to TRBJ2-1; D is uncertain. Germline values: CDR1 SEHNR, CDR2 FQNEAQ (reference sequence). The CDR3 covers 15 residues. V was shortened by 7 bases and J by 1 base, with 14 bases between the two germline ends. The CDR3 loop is CASTRSVGSYNEQFF. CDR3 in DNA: TGTGCCAGCACCCGAAGCGTGGGGTCCTACAATGAGCAGTTCTTC.

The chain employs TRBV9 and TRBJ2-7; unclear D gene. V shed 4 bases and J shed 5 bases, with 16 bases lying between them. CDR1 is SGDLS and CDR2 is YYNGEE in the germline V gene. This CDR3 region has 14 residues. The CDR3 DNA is TGTGCCAGCAGCCCCCTGACCCTTGGCAACGAGCAGTACTTC. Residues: CASSPLTLGNEQYF.

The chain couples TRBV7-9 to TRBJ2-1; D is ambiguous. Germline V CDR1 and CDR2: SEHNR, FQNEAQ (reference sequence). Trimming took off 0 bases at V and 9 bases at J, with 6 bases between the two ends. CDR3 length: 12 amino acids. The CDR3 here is CASSLAGSEQFF. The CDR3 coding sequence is TGTGCCAGCAGCTTAGCGGGCAGTGAGCAGTTCTTC. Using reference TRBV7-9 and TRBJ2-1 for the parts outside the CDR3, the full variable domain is DTGVSQNPRHKITKRGQNVTFRCDPISEHNRLYWYRQTLGQGPEFLTYFQNEAQLEKSRLLSDRFSAERPKGSFSTLEIQRTEQGDSAMYLCASSLAGSEQFFGPGTRLTVL.

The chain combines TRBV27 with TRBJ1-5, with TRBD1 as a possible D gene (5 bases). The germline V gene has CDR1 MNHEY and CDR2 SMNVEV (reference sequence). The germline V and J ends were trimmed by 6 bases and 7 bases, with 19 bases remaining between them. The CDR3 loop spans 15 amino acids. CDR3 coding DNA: TGTGCCAGCAGGGGTCGCGGGCTGGGGGACCAGCCCCAGCATTTT. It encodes CASRGRGLGDQPQHF.

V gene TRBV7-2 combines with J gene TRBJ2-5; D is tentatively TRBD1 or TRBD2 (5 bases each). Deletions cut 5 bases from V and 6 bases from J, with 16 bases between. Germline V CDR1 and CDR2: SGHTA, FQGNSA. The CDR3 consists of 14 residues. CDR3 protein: CASSDRTGRKTQYF. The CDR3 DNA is TGTGCCAGCAGCGACCGGACGGGGCGGAAGACCCAGTACTTC.

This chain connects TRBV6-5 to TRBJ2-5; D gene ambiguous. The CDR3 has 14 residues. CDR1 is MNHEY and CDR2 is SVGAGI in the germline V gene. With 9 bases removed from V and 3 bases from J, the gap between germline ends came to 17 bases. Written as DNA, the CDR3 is TGTGCCAGTTCCGGGCTCCCGATTAAAGAGACCCAGTACTTC. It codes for CASSGLPIKETQYF.

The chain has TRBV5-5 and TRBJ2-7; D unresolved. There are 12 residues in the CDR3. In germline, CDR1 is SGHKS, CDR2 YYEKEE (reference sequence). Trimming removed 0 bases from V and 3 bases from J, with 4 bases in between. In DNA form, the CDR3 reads TGTGCCAGCAGCTTGGGGGTCTACGAGCAGTACTTC. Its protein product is CASSLGVYEQYF.

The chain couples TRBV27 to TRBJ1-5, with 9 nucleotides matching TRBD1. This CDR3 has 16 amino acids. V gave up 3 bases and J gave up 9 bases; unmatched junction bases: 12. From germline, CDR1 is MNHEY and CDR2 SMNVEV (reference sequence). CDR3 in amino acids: CASSFTGTGSSLPQHF. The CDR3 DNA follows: TGTGCCAGCAGTTTTACGGGGACAGGGAGTTCTCTGCCCCAGCATTTT.

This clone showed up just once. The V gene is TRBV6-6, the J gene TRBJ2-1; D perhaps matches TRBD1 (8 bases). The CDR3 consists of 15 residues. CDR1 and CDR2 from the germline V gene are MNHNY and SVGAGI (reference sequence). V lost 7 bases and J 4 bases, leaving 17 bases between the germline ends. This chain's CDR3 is CASKGSGDRYNEQFF. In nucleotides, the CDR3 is TGTGCCAGCAAAGGGAGCGGGGACAGGTACAATGAGCAGTTCTTC.

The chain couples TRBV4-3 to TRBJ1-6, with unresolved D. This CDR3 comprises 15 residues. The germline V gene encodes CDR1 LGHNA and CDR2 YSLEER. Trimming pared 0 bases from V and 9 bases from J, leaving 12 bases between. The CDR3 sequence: CASSQETGISSPLHF. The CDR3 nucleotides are TGCGCCAGCAGCCAAGAGACGGGGATCAGTTCACCCCTCCACTTT.

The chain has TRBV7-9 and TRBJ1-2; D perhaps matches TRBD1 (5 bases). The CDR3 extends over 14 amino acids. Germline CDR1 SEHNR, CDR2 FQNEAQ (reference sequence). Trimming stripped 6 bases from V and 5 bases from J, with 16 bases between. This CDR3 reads CASSPLGQSYGYTF. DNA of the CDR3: TGTGCCAGCAGTCCTCTGGGGCAGAGTTATGGCTACACCTTC.

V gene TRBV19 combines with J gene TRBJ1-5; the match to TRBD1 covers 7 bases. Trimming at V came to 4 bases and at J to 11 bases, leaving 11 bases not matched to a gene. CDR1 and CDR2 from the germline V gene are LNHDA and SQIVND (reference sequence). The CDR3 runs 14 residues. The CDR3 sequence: CASSTTGTVTAQHF. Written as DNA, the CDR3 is TGTGCCAGTAGTACGACAGGGACCGTCACGGCCCAGCATTTT.

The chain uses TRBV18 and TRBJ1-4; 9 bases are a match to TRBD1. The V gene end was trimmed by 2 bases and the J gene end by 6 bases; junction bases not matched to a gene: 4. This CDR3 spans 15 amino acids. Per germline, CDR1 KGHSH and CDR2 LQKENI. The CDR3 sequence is CASSPSQGAHEKLFF. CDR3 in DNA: TGTGCCAGCTCACCATCACAGGGGGCGCATGAAAAACTGTTTTTT. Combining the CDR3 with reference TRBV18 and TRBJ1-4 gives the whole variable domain NAGVMQNPRHLVRRRGQEARLRCSPMKGHSHVYWYRQLPEEGLKFMVYLQKENIIDESGMPKERFSAEFPKEGPSILRIQQVVRGDSAAYFCASSPSQGAHEKLFFGSGTQLSVL.

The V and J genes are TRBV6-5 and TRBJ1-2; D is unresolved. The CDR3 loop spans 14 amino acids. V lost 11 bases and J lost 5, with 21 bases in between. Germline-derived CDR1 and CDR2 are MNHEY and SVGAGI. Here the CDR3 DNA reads TGTGCCGCCCGTTCGGGGTCCTTAGTGTATGGCTACACCTTC. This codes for CAARSGSLVYGYTF.

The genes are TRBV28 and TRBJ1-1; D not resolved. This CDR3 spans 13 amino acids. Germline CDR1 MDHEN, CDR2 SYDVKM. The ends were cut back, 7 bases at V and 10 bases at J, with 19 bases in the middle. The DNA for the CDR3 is TGTGCCAGCACTACCCAGCCCACGGTGGGAGCTTTCTTT. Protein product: CASTTQPTVGAFF. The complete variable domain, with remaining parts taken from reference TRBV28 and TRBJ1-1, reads DVKVTQSSRYLVKRTGEKVFLECVQDMDHENMFWYRQDPGLGLRLIYFSYDVKMKEKGDIPEGYSVSREKKERFSLILESASTNQTSMYLCASTTQPTVGAFFGQGTRLTVV.

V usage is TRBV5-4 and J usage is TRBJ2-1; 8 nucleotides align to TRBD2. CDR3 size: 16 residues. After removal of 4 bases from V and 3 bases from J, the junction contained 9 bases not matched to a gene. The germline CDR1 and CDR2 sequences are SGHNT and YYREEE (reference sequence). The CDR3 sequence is CASSRDGGAFYNEQFF. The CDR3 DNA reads TGTGCCAGCAGCCGCGACGGGGGGGCTTTCTACAATGAGCAGTTCTTC.

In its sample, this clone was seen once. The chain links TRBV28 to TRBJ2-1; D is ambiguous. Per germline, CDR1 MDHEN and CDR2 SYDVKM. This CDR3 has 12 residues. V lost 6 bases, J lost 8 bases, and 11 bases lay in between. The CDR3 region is CASSPTKDEQFF. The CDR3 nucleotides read TGTGCCAGCAGCCCCACAAAGGATGAGCAGTTCTTC.

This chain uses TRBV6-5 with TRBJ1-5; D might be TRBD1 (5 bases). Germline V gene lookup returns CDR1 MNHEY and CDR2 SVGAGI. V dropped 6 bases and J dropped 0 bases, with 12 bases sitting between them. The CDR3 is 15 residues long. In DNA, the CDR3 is TGTGCCAGCAGAATCAGGGTATATAGCAATCAGCCCCAGCATTTT. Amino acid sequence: CASRIRVYSNQPQHF.

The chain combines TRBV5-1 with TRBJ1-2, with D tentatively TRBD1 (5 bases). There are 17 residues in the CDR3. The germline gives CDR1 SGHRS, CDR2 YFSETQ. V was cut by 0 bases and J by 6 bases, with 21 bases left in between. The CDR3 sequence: CASSLGVGEGESDGYTF. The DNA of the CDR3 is TGCGCCAGCAGCTTGGGAGTAGGGGAGGGAGAAAGTGATGGCTACACCTTC.

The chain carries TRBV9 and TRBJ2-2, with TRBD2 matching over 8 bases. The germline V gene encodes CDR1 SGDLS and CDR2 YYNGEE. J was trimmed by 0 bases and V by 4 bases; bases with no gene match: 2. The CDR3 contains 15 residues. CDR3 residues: CASSFSGTNTGELFF. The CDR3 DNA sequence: TGTGCCAGCAGCTTTAGCGGGACGAACACCGGGGAGCTGTTTTTT.

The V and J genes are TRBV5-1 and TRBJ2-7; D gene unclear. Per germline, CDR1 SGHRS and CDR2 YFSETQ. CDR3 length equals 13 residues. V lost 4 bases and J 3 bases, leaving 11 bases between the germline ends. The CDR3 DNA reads TGCGCCAGCAGCCCCAGCGAGCTCTACGAGCAGTACTTC. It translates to CASSPSELYEQYF.